The T cell receptor (beta chain) described here comes from a study of vaccination effects on CD4 cells after COVID-19. As for the study in general: Participants got two doses of BNT162b2 or mRNA-1273 vaccine. General study results and limits: In convalescents, post-vaccine spike-reactive clones were mainly new clones induced by vaccination.

Germline V CDR1 and CDR2: LNHDA, SQIVND (reference sequence). The V and J ends lost 5 bases and 4 bases respectively, with 11 bases between them. The CDR3 consists of 14 residues. Using viral peptide pools, the ViraFEST assay grew out antigen-specific CD4+ T cells prior to sequencing. At the end of about 9 days of culture, CD4+ T cells were isolated. A PCR test confirmed that the person had SARS-CoV-2 infection between March and December 2020. IL-2 at 8 to 10 IU/ml and peptides at about 9.2 ug/ml were added to cultured PBMC, a few million per well. Repertoires were generated with immunoSEQ multiplex PCR, while TCRdb's copy carries only in-frame clones and drops some. The data hold some 22,000 clones, with roughly three quarters observed a single time. In this sample, this clone turned up a few times. Its target is unknown.

The clonotype originates from a human donor who had a prior SARS-CoV-2 infection. The chain links TRBV19 to TRBJ2-2; D not certain. The sample here was CD4+ T cells from PBMCs cultured with SARS-CoV-2 spike peptides, taken before COVID-19 vaccination. This CDR3 is CASSSRTGTGELFF. DNA of the CDR3: TGTGCCAGTAGTTCACGGACGGGCACCGGGGAGCTGTTTTTT. Full variable domain (outside the CDR3, taken from reference TRBV19 and TRBJ2-2): DGGITQSPKYLFRKEGQNVTLSCEQNLNHDAMYWYRQDPGQGLRLIYYSQIVNDFQKGDIAEGYSVSREKKESFPLTVTSAQKNPTAFYLCASSSRTGTGELFFGEGSRLTVL.